The TCR beta chain under discussion was sequenced for a study of CD8 T cells in ankylosing spondylitis. The study's findings and limits: Matched ankylosing spondylitis synovial fluid reportedly contained a significantly enriched population of disease-linked clones.

A note on this clonotype: Antigen unknown.

Construction of TCR beta libraries was performed using quantitative 5'-RACE with molecular barcodes. TCRdb reprocessed the 5' RACE reads with MiXCR, giving one entry per CDR3 protein. This table holds a few hundred thousand distinct CDR3 sequences, 20% to 30% found once. V was cut by 1 base and J by 7 bases, with 10 bases left in between. This CDR3 is built from 13 residues. The V gene's germline CDR1 is DFQATT and CDR2 SNEGSKA (reference sequence). The chain couples TRBV20-1 to TRBJ2-2; D gene uncertain. Material for sequencing was blood, either unsorted or a sorted T cell fraction (not recorded which). The TCR originated in a male donor with ankylosing spondylitis or in good health (not recorded which). CDR3 nucleotides: TGCAGTGCTAGAGGGGGTGGGGACGGGGAGCTGTTTTTT. As protein: CSARGGGDGELFF.